This T cell receptor (beta chain) was profiled in a study of cytomegalovirus exposure and HLA in healthy donors (dated 2017 in TCRdb). With respect to the entire study: According to an earlier analysis of 587 of the donors, roughly 180 million T cells yielded over 100 million unique TCR beta sequences and 250 to 350 Gb of sequence data. The aim of the study was to test whether cataloging public T cell receptors could identify signatures of past pathogen exposure. Because of strong linkage in the cohort, a few DR-DQ haplotypes were treated as single units for association and clustering. To predict cytomegalovirus infection status, the study brought together high-throughput TCR immunosequencing, statistical association of individual TCRs with disease status, and machine learning. All discovery cohort repertoires had been generated on a single sequencing platform. HLA typing covered class I and class II loci at four-digit resolution. Approximately 310 gigabases of sequencing data and roughly 81 million unique TCR sequences made up an early release that covered nearly 650 HLA-typed donors. In addition to the first cohort of roughly 670 subjects, a separate validation cohort of over 90 different subjects was used. Rather than using new phenotypic data, the later analysis identified candidate immune exposures from TCR beta sequences and from how often those sequences occurred across donors. The study profiled the T cell repertoires of approximately 700 subjects by immunosequencing and related them to cytomegalovirus serostatus. An earlier analysis of several hundred of the donors used high-throughput TCR beta sequencing to judge whether each TCR beta V gene segment behaved as functional or pseudogenic. Genome-wide SNP genotypes for about 65% of the 666 donors were used in a later genetic analysis, which treated that subset as a discovery cohort. Across 300 to 400 genotyped donors of the cohort, an average of roughly 230,000 unique TCR beta nucleotide sequences per donor were sequenced, and approximately 17% of those sequences were non-productive. Donor age, sex, ethnicity and CMV serostatus were collected together with the repertoire data. To study patterns of TCR occurrence, a later analysis re-analyzed previously published TCR beta repertoires from 550 to 800 donors and added high-resolution HLA genotyping. Typing coverage varied by locus: roughly 629-640 donors for A, B, C, DRB1 and DQB1; under 550 for DQA1; more than 600 for DPA1; roughly 450 for DPB1. Among the approximately 400 genotyped donors, around 81% belonged to the genetic ancestry cluster associated with self-reported Caucasian donors.

On the study overall, not on this receptor specifically: Because the 87-base-pair reads could not distinguish some IMGT-functional V segments, including TRBV6-2 and TRBV6-3, those segments were excluded. In a later analysis, the rate of TCR association differed among HLA loci, with DRB1 alleles having the most associated TCRs and HLA-C alleles having the fewest. Strong co-occurrence of HLA alleles, especially DR and DQ, made assigning TCR associations to individual alleles difficult. The study listed 164 TCR beta chains as associated with cytomegalovirus. In an earlier analysis of some 540 of the donors, most TCR beta V segments appeared in productive rearrangements about 90% or about 30% of the time, broadly matching IMGT annotations. Because counts were too low, seventeen rarely observed V segments, including chromosome 9 orphons, were excluded from the earlier analysis of around 590 of the donors. The presence/absence analyses assumed that sequencing depth was roughly uniform across donors, and that assumption may not be true. A cluster of highly shared sequence variants was judged likely to represent a technical artifact of the sequencing pipeline. Across donors, most TCR sequences were observed very rarely, whereas some public TCRs were present in many individuals. A few of the identified cytomegalovirus-associated TCR beta chains were confirmed in vitro to be specific for cytomegalovirus antigens. Immune exposure information for the cohort was limited to CMV serostatus. In a later genetic analysis, fewer N-insertions in productive TCRs were reported among donors in an Asian-associated ancestry cluster than the roughly 700-donor mean. The authors suggested that the approach could potentially be extended to other disease states and immunological phenotypes. Because HLA typing was unavailable for some donors at each locus, only the typed subset was used in association tests. V-gene and J-gene trimming of TCR beta chains was associated with a missense DCLRE1C variant in a later genetic analysis, and the association was replicated in an independent cohort. Linkage disequilibrium might explain the correlated functional status among segregating V segments, but an unknown experimental factor could not be excluded. A later analysis associated 15,000 or so TCR beta sequences with specific HLA alleles at a false discovery rate of 0.05. A later analysis reported that several top co-occurrence clusters appeared linked to parvovirus B19, influenza, CMV and Epstein-Barr virus. The cohort was sequenced for TCR beta chains only, and without alpha or paired-chain data the features that could be detected were limited. The classifier was reported to diagnose cytomegalovirus status with high specificity and sensitivity in both the original cohort and the validation cohort. According to a later analysis, most CMV-associated TCR beta chains appeared to be HLA-restricted, and the HLA associations seemed to be driven largely by CMV exposure. In a later analysis, HLA-associated TCR beta chains were found to be more clonally expanded and to have lower generation probabilities than equally common non-associated chains. A further reported finding was that TCR beta sequences accurately predicted the HLA-A and HLA-B alleles for most subjects in the first cohort.

A word on this clone: The antigen it binds to is not known. Other DNA sequences of this sample code for an identical CDR3.

In total, just over 650 healthy bone marrow donors made up the cohort. At the time of sampling, all cohort members were nominally healthy, though unrecorded immune exposures were likely present. The donor tested CMV seronegative and was one of the 352 seronegative cohort members. A peripheral blood sample was provided by each donor, and peripheral blood mononuclear cells were used for TCR beta sequencing. Genomic DNA extraction from the blood cell samples was performed with the Qiagen DNeasy Blood Extraction Kit. The library came from the immunoSEQ multiplex PCR assay. For the multiplex PCR, a mixture combining 60 forward primers for TCR Vbeta segments and 13 reverse primers for TCR Jbeta segments was used. A multiplex PCR assay on genomic DNA amplified the CDR3 region of rearranged TCR beta genes. The amplified TCR beta libraries were sequenced on the Illumina HiSeq System as 87-base-pair reads. The paper's data handling went like this. Across the roughly 600 repertoires, a later analysis counted approximately 83 million unique TCR beta chains, 8.5 million to 12 million of which were shared by at least two donors. Raw reads were error-corrected and collapsed into unique sequences with a nearest-neighbor algorithm that merged closely related sequences to remove PCR and sequencing errors. CDR3 sequences were aligned to IMGT reference sequences to assign V, D and J gene segments. For a sequence to be retained, a match of at least six nucleotides was required to both a V gene segment and a J gene segment. Rearrangements were classified as productive when the CDR3 lacked stop codons and remained in frame with V and J, and all other rearrangements were classified as non-productive. CDR3 was defined by IMGT convention, running from the second conserved V-encoded cysteine to the conserved J-encoded phenylalanine. The earlier analysis of 500 to 650 of the donors excluded any sequence lacking an unambiguous match to a single V gene segment. In an earlier analysis of a few hundred of the donors, V segments were called functional above 56.7% productive rearrangements and were called segregating when the between-donor standard deviation exceeded 5%. A statistical classification framework was developed to diagnose cytomegalovirus status using the catalog of TCR beta chain sequences. A later analysis assigned V and J genes by comparing TCR nucleotide sequences with IMGT/GENE-DB human TR gene sequences. In a later analysis, CDR3 sequences and most-parsimonious VDJ recombination scenarios were assigned using the TCRdist pipeline. A later analysis defined each TCR beta chain by its CDR3 amino acid sequence plus V-gene family, and excluded reads lacking a unique V-gene family. To address suspected cross-contamination and a sequencing artifact, a later analysis removed 450 to 700 highly shared, low-generation-probability nucleotide sequences. In a later analysis, a clonal expansion index was calculated for each public chain from normalized within-repertoire ranks of inferred template counts. In a later analysis, generation probabilities were computed with a VDJ recombination model fitted to out-of-frame rearrangements, and the resulting probabilities were checked against IGoR. In a later analysis, hypergeometric tests were used to score TCR-TCR, TCR-HLA and TCR-CMV co-occurrence, with a repertoire-size bias correction applied to TCR pairs. False discovery rates were estimated in a later analysis by permuting HLA or CMV assignments 20 times. In a later analysis, co-occurring TCRs were grouped using DBSCAN, with TCRdist sequence similarity added in when clustering inside HLA-allele-positive subsets. Co-occurrence clustering excluded repertoires with fewer than 30,000 or more than 120,000 public chains, plus five with anomalous nucleotide sharing. The table was pulled from immuneACCESS by TCRdb, which kept in-frame rearrangements only. Such tables lose some clones; where checked, under half of the loss comes from unresolved V genes, and the rest has no known cause. V and J calls and clone size are those listed in that table; D and trimming were worked out from the DNA. The sample table records approximately 120,000 clones. Approximately 2.6% of the sample is taken by the ten largest.

V and J are trimmed by 0 bases and 2 bases, and the gene matches miss 4 bases of the junction. According to the germline V gene, CDR1 reads SGHDT and CDR2 reads YYEEEE. The CDR3 holds 15 amino acids from the cysteine to the phenylalanine. The CDR3 DNA has 45 bases and is translated from base 1. The origin of this receptor is a man aged 25 to 40 in good health and CMV-seronegative. Sequenced: PBMCs. The sequence is built from TRBV5-6 and TRBJ2-5; TRBD2 lines up with 7 middle nucleotides. CDR3 region: CASSLVRLAQETQYF. The nucleotide sequence is TGTGCCAGCAGCTTGGTTAGACTAGCTCAAGAGACCCAGTACTTC.